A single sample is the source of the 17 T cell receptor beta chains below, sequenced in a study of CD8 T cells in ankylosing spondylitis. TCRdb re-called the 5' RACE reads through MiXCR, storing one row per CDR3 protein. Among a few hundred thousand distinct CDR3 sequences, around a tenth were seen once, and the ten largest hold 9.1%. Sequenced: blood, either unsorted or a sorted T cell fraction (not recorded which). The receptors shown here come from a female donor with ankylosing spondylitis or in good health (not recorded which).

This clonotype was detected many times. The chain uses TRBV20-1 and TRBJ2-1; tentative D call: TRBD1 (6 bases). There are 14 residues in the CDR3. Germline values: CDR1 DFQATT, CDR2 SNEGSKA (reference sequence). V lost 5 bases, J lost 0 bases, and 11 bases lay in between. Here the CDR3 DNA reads TGCAGTGCTCCCAAACAGGGCTCCTACAATGAGCAGTTCTTC. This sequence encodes CSAPKQGSYNEQFF.

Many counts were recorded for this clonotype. CDR3 in amino acids: CASSFAGQGASPEAFF. The CDR3 bases are TGCGCCAGCAGCTTTGCGGGACAGGGCGCATCCCCTGAAGCTTTCTTT. The chain employs TRBV5-1 and TRBJ1-1; TRBD1 aligns across 9 bases. Trimming at V came to 2 bases and at J to 6 bases, leaving 11 bases not matched to a gene. The length of the CDR3 is 16 residues. CDR1 and CDR2 (germline): SGHRS, YFSETQ.

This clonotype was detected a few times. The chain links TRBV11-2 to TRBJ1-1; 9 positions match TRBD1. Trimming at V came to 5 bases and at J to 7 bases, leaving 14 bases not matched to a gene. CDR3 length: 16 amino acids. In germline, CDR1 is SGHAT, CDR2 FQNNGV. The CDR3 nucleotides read TGTGCCAGCAGCCGACCAAACAGGGGGCGCGGGGGTGAAGCTTTCTTT. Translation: CASSRPNRGRGGEAFF.

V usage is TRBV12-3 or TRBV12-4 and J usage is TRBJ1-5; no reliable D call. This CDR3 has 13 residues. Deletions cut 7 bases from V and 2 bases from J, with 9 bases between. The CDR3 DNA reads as TGTGCCAGCAAAGGAACAGGCAATCAGCCCCAGCATTTT. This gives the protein CASKGTGNQPQHF.

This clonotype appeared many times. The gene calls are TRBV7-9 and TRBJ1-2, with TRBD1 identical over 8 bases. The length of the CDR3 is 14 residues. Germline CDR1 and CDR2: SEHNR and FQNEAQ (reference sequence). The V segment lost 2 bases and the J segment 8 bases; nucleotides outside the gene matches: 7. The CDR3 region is CASSLQGAVEGYTF. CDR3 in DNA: TGTGCCAGCAGCTTACAGGGGGCAGTCGAAGGCTACACCTTC.

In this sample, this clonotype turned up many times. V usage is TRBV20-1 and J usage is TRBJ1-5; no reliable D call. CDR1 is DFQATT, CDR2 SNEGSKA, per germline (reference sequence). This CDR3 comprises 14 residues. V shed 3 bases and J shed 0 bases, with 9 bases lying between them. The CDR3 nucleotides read TGCAGTGCTAGCGGCCAGTATAGCAATCAGCCCCAGCATTTT. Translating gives CSASGQYSNQPQHF.

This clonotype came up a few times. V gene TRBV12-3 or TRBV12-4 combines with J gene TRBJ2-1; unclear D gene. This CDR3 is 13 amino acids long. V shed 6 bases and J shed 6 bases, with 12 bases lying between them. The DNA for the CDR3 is TGTGCCAGCAGCCCCCCCTTGGCCAATGAGCAGTTCTTC. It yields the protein CASSPPLANEQFF.

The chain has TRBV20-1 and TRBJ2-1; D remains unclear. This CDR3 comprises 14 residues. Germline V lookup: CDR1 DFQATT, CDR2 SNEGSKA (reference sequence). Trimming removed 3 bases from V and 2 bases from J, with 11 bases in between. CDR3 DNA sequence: TGCAGTGCTAGGCTCCAGAGCCCCTACAATGAGCAGTTCTTC. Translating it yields CSARLQSPYNEQFF.

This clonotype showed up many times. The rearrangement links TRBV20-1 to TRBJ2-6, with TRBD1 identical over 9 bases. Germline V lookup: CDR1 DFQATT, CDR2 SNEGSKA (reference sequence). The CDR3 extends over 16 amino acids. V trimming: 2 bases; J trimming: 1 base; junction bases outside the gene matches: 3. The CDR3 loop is CSARSDRGSGANVLTF. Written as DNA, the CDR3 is TGCAGTGCTAGATCGGACAGGGGATCTGGGGCCAACGTCCTGACTTTC.

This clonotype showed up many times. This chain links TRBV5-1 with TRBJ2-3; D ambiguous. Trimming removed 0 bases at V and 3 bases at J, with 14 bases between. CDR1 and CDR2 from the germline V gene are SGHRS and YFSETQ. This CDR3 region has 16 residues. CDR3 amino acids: CASSLVTGRWTDTQYF. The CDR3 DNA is TGCGCCAGCAGCTTGGTCACCGGACGATGGACAGATACGCAGTATTTT.

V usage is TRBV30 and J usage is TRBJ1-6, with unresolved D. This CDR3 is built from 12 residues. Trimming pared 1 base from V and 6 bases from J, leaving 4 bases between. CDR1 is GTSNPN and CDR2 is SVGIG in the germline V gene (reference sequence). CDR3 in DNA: TGTGCCTGGAGTGGCATTAATTCACCCCTCCACTTT. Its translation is CAWSGINSPLHF.

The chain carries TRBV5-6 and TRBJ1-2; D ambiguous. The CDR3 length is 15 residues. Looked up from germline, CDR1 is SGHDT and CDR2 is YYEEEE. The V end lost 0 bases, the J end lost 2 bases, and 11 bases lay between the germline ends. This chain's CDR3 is CASSLGVKPNYGYTF. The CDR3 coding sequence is TGTGCCAGCAGCTTGGGGGTGAAACCAAACTATGGCTACACCTTC.

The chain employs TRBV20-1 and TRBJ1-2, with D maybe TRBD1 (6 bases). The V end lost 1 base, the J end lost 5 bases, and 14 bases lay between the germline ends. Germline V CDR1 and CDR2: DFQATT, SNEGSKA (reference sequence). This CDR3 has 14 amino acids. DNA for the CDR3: TGCAGTGCTAGAGGGGAGACAGGTTTTTATGGCTACACCTTC. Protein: CSARGETGFYGYTF.

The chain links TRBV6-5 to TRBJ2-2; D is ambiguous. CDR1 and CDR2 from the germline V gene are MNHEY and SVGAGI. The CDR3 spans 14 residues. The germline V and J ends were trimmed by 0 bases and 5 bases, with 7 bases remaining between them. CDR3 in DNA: TGTGCCAGCAGTTACTCGCCGGGTACCGGGGAGCTGTTTTTT. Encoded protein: CASSYSPGTGELFF.

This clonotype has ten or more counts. As DNA, the CDR3 is TGTGCCATCAGGGCGACAGGACTAACTGAAGCTTTCTTT. It is translated as CAIRATGLTEAFF. J is TRBJ1-1 and V is TRBV10-3; TRBD1 is a possible D gene (6 bases). The CDR3 length is 13 residues. The germline CDR1 and CDR2 sequences are ENHRY and SYGVKD. The V end was cut by 6 bases, the J end by 5 bases, with 13 bases between.

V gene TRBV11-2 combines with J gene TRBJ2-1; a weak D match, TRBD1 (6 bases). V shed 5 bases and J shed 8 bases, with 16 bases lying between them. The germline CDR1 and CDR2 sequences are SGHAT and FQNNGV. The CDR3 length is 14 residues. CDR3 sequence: CASSRDTKSHEQFF. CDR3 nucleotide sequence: TGTGCCAGCAGCCGGGACACTAAGAGCCATGAGCAGTTCTTC.

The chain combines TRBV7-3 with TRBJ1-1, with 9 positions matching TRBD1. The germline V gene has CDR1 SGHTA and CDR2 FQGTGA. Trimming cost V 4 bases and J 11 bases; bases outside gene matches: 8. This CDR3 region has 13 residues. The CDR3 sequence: CASSSGTGMVAFF. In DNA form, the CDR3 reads TGTGCCAGCAGCTCCGGGACAGGGATGGTCGCTTTCTTT.